This TCR beta chain was identified in a study of shared T cell receptors in the human thymus. Here immunoSEQ multiplex PCR was the method, and the copy in TCRdb shows in-frame clones only, minus some. The sample records hundreds of thousands of clones, roughly 90% being singletons. These data are also associated with another study on human thymus T cells.

The sequencing input was thymocytes. The source is a boy under two years old with a congenital heart defect.

CDR3 nucleotides: TGTGCCAGCAGTTCCCACCAGGGATCCCACAATGAGCAGTTCTTC. As protein: CASSSHQGSHNEQFF. This chain uses TRBV6-5 with TRBJ2-1, with D perhaps TRBD1 (5 bases). CDR3 length equals 15 residues. Germline loops: CDR1 MNHEY, CDR2 SVGAGI. Trimming took 4 bases from V and 5 from J, leaving 15 bases between them.